Sequencing of this TCR beta chain was carried out in a study of control samples from healthy donors and cancer patients. Between the trimmed V and J ends, which lost 7 bases and 1 base, there was a span of 13 bases. There are 14 residues in the CDR3. The germline V gene has CDR1 LNHDA and CDR2 SQIVND (reference sequence). The assay was immunoSEQ multiplex PCR, and TCRdb's table has in-frame clones only and misses some. The sample contains approximately 150,000 clones, roughly 93% of which appear only once. The sample comprised blood. This sequence originates from a man aged 18 to 29 in good health. V usage is TRBV19 and J usage is TRBJ1-1, with a tentative D call TRBD1 (6 bases). The CDR3 protein is CASKGEHSNTEAFF. In nucleotides, the CDR3 is TGTGCCAGTAAGGGGGAGCATTCGAACACTGAAGCTTTCTTT.